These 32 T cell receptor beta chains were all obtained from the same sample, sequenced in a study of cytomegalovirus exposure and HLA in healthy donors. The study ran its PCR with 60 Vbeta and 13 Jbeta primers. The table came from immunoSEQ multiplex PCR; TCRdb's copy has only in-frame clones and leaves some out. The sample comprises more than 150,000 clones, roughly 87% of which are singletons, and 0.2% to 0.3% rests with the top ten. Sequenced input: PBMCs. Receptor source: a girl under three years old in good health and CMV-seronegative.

This CDR3 is CASSLTSGGPYHEQYF. The CDR3 DNA reads TGTGCCAGCAGCCTAACCTCGGGGGGACCCTACCACGAGCAGTACTTC. The chain carries TRBV11-2 and TRBJ2-7; 7 bases match TRBD2. Germline lookup yields CDR1 SGHAT and CDR2 FQNNGV. V shed 5 bases and J 5 bases; nucleotides not matched to a gene: 15. This CDR3 has 16 residues.

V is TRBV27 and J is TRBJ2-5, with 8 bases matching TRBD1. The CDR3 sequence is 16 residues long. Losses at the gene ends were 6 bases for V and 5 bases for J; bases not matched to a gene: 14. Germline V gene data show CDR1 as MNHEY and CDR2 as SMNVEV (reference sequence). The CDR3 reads CASSPLIRQGWETQYF. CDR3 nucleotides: TGTGCCAGCAGCCCATTGATTAGACAGGGGTGGGAGACCCAGTACTTC.

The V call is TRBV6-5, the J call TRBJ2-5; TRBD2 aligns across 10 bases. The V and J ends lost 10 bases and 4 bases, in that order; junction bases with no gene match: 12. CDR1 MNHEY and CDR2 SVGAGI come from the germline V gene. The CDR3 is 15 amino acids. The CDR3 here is CATQGLAYNLETQYF. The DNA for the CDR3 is TGTGCCACCCAGGGACTAGCGTACAACCTAGAGACCCAGTACTTC.

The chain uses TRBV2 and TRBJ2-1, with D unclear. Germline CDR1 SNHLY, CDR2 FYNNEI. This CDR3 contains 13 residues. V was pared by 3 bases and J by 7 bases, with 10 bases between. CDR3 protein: CASSDRLNNEQFF. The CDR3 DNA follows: TGTGCCAGCAGTGACAGACTCAATAATGAGCAGTTCTTC. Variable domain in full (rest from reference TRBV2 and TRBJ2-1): EPEVTQTPSHQVTQMGQEVILRCVPISNHLYFYWYRQILGQKVEFLVSFYNNEISEKSEIFDDQFSVERPDGSNFTLKIRSTKLEDSAMYFCASSDRLNNEQFFGPGTRLTVL.

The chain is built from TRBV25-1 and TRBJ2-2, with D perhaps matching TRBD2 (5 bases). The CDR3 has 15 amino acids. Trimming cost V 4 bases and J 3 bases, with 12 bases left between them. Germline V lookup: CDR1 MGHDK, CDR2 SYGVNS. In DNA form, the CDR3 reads TGTGCCAGCAGTGTCGGGCGGGTAGACACCGGGGAGCTGTTTTTT. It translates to CASSVGRVDTGELFF.

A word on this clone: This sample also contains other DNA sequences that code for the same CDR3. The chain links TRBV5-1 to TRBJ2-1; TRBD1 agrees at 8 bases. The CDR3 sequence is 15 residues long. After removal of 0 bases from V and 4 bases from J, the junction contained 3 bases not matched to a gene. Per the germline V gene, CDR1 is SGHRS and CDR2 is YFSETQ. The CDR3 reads CASSLGQGAYNEQFF. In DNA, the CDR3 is TGCGCCAGCAGCTTGGGCCAGGGGGCGTACAATGAGCAGTTCTTC.

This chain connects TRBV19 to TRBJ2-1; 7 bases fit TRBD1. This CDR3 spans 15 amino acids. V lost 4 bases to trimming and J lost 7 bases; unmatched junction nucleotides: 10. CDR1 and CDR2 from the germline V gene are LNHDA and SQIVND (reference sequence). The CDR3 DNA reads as TGTGCCAGTAGTAAGCCGGACAGGCCTCGGAATGAGCAGTTCTTC. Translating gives CASSKPDRPRNEQFF.

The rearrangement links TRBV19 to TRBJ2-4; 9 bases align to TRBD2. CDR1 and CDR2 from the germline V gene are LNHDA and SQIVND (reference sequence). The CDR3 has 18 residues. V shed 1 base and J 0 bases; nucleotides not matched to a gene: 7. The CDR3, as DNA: TGTGCCAGTAGTATAGGGGCCCTAGCGGGGTTAGCCAAAAACATTCAGTACTTC. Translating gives CASSIGALAGLAKNIQYF. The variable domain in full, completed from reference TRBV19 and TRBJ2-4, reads DGGITQSPKYLFRKEGQNVTLSCEQNLNHDAMYWYRQDPGQGLRLIYYSQIVNDFQKGDIAEGYSVSREKKESFPLTVTSAQKNPTAFYLCASSIGALAGLAKNIQYFGAGTRLSVL.

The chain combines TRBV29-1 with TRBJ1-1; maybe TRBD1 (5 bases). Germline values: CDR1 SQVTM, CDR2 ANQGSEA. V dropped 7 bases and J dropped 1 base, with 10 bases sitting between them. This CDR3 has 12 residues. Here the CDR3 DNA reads TGCAGCGCGGTTAGGGGGAACACTGAAGCTTTCTTT. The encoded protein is CSAVRGNTEAFF.

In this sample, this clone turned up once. Written as DNA, the CDR3 is TGTGCCAGCACGCCTTCCAGGGCTGGAAACACCATATATTTT. This encodes CASTPSRAGNTIYF. The chain employs TRBV6-1 and TRBJ1-3; D might be TRBD1 (5 bases). Deletions cut 7 bases from V and 2 bases from J, with 12 bases between. This CDR3 spans 14 amino acids. Looked up from germline, CDR1 is MNHNS and CDR2 is SASEGT.

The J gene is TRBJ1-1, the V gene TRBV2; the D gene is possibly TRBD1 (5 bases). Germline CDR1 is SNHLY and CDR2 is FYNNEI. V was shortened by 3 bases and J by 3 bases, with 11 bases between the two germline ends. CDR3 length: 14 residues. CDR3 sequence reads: CASSEGQAHTEAFF. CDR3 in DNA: TGTGCCAGCAGTGAGGGGCAGGCTCACACTGAAGCTTTCTTT.

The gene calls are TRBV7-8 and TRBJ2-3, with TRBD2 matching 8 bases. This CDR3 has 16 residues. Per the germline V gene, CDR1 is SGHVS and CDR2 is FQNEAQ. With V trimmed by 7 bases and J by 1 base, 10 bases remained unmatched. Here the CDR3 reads CASTLVWRGGTDTQYF. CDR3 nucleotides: TGTGCCAGCACCCTGGTGTGGCGGGGGGGCACAGATACGCAGTATTTT.

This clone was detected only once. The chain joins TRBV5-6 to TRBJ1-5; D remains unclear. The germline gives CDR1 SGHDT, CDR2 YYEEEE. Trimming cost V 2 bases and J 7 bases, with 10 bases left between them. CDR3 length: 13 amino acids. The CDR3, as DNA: TGTGCCAGCAGCTTCGGCGGAGGGCAGCCCCAGCATTTT. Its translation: CASSFGGGQPQHF.

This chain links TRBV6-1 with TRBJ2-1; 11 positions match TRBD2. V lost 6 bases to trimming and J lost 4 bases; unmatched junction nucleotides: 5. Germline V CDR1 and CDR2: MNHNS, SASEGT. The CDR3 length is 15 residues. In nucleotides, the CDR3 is TGTGCCAGCAGCCGTAGCGGGGGGGTATACAATGAGCAGTTCTTC. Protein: CASSRSGGVYNEQFF.

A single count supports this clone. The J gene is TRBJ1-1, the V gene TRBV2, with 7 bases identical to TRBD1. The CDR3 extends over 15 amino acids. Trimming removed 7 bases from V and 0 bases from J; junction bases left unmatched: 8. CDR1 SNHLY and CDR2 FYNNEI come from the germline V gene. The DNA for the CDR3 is TGTGCCAGCACCCCGACAGGGACAATGAACACTGAAGCTTTCTTT. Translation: CASTPTGTMNTEAFF.

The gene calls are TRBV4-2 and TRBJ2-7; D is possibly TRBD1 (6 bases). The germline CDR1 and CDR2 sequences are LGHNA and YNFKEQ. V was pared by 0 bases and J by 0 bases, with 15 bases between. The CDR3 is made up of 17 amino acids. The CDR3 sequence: CASSQDGRADSSYEQYF. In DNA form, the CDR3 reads TGTGCCAGCAGCCAAGACGGGCGGGCGGACAGCTCCTACGAGCAGTACTTC.

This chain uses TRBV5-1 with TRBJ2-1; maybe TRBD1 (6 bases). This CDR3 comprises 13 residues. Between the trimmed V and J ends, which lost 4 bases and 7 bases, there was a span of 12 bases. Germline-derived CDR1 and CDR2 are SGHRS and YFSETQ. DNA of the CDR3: TGCGCCAGCAGCCTCAGGGGCGATAATGAGCAGTTCTTC. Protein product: CASSLRGDNEQFF.

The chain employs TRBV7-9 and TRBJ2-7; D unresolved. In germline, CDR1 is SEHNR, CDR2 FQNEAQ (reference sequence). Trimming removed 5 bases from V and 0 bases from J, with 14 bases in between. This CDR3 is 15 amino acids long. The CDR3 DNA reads TGTGCCAGCAGCCCTTTTGAATATAGCTCCTACGAGCAGTACTTC. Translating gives CASSPFEYSSYEQYF.

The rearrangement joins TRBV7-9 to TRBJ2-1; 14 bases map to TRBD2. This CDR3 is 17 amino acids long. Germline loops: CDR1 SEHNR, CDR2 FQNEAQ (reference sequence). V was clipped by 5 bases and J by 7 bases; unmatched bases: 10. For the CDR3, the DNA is TGTGCCAGCAGCCAAGGACTAGCGGGAGGCCCCTTTAATGAGCAGTTCTTC. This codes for CASSQGLAGGPFNEQFF. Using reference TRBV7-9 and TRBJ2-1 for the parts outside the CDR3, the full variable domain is DTGVSQNPRHKITKRGQNVTFRCDPISEHNRLYWYRQTLGQGPEFLTYFQNEAQLEKSRLLSDRFSAERPKGSFSTLEIQRTEQGDSAMYLCASSQGLAGGPFNEQFFGPGTRLTVL.

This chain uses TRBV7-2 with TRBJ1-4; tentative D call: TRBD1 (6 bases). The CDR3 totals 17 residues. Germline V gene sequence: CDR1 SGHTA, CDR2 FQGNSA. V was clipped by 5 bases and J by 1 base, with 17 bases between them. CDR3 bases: TGTGCCAGCAGCCTCCGAGTGGGGGCGGTAACTAATGAAAAACTGTTTTTT. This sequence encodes CASSLRVGAVTNEKLFF.

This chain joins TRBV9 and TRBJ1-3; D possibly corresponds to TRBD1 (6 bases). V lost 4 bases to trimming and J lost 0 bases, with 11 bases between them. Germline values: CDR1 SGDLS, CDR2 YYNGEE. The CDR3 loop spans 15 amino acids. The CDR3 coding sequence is TGTGCCAGCAGCTCGGGGACAAGCTCTGGAAACACCATATATTTT. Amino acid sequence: CASSSGTSSGNTIYF. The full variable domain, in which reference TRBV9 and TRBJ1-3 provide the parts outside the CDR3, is DSGVTQTPKHLITATGQRVTLRCSPRSGDLSVYWYQQSLDQGLQFLIQYYNGEERAKGNILERFSAQQFPDLHSELNLSSLELGDSALYFCASSSGTSSGNTIYFGEGSWLTVV.

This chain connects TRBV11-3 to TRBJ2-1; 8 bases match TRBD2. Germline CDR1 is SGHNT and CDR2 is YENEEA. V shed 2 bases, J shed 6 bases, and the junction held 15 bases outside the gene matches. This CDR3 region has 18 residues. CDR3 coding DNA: TGTGCCAGCAGCTTATTGGGTGGAGGTAGCGGGATAGTCAATGAGCAGTTCTTC. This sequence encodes CASSLLGGGSGIVNEQFF.

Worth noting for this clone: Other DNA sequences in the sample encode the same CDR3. CDR3 loop: CASSRSGINYGYTF. The CDR3 DNA reads as TGTGCCAGTAGTCGTTCGGGGATTAACTATGGCTACACCTTC. This chain joins TRBV19 and TRBJ1-2; D is undetermined. Trimming removed 5 bases from V and 1 base from J, with 11 bases in between. The CDR3 extends over 14 amino acids. Germline V lookup: CDR1 LNHDA, CDR2 SQIVND (reference sequence). Using reference TRBV19 and TRBJ1-2 for the parts outside the CDR3, the full variable domain is DGGITQSPKYLFRKEGQNVTLSCEQNLNHDAMYWYRQDPGQGLRLIYYSQIVNDFQKGDIAEGYSVSREKKESFPLTVTSAQKNPTAFYLCASSRSGINYGYTFGSGTRLTVV.

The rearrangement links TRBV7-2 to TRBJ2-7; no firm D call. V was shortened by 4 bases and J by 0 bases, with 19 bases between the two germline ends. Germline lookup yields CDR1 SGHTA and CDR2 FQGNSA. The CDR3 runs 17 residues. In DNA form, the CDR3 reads TGTGCCAGCAGCTACTACCATCTGGCGGAGTCCTCCTACGAGCAGTACTTC. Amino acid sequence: CASSYYHLAESSYEQYF.

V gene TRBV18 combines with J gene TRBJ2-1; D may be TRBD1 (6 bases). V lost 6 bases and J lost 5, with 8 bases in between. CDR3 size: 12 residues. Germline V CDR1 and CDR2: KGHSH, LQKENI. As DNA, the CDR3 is TGTGCCAGCTCTTCAGGGGACAATGAGCAGTTCTTC. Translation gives CASSSGDNEQFF.

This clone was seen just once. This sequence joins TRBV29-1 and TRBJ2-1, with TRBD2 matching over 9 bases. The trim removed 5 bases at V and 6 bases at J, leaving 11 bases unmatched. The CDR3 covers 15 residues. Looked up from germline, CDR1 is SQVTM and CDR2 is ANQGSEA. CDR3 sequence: CSVLRLAGTGNEQFF. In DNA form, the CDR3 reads TGCAGCGTTCTACGTCTAGCGGGGACGGGCAATGAGCAGTTCTTC.

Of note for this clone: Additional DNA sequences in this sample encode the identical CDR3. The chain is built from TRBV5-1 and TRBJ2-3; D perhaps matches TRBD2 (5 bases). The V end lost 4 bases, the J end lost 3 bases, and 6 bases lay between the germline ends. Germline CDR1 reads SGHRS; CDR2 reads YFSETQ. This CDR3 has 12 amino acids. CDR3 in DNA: TGCGCCAGCAGCCCGGGAACAGATACGCAGTATTTT. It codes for CASSPGTDTQYF.

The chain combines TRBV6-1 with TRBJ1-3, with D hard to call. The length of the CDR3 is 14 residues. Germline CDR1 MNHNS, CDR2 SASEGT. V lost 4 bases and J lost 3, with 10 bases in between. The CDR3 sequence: CASSAGPVGNTIYF. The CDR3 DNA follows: TGTGCCAGCAGTGCAGGTCCCGTTGGAAACACCATATATTTT.

The CDR3: CASATGQRETQYF. CDR3 DNA sequence: TGTGCCTCGGCTACAGGACAGCGAGAGACCCAGTACTTC. This chain uses TRBV15 with TRBJ2-5, with D possibly being TRBD1 (6 bases). The CDR3 runs 13 residues. Trimming shortened V by 11 bases and J by 4 bases, and 17 bases separated the two germline ends. Germline CDR1 reads LNHNV; CDR2 reads YYDKDF (reference sequence).

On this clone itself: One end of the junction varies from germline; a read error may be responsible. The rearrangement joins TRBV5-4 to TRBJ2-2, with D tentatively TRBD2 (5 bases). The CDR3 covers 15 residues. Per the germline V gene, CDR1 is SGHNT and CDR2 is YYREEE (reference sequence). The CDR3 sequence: CASSLVRVDPGKLFF. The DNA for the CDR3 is TGTGCCAGCAGCTTGGTGAGGGTCGATCCCGGGAAGCTGTTTTTT.

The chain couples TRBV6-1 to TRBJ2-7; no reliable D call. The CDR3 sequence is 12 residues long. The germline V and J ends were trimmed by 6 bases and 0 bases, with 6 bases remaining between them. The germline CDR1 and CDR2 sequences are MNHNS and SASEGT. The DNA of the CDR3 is TGTGCCAGCAGACAGCCCTCCTACGAGCAGTACTTC. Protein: CASRQPSYEQYF.

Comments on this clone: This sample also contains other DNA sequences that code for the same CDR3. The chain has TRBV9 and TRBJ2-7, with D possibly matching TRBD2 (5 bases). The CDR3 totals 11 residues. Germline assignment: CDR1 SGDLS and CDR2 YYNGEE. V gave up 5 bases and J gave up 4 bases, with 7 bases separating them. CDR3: CASSRGYEQYF. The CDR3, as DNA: TGTGCCAGCAGTCGGGGATACGAGCAGTACTTC.